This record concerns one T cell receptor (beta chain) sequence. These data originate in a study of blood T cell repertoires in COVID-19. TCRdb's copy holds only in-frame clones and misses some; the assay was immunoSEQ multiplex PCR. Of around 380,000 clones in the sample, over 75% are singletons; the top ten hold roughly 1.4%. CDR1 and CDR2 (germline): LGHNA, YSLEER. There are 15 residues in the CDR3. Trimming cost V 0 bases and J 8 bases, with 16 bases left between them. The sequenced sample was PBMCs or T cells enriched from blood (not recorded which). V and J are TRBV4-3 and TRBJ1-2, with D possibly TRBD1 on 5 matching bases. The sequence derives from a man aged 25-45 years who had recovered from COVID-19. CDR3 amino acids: CASSQDPGGRWGYTF. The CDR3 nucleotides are TGCGCCAGCAGCCAAGATCCCGGGGGTCGGTGGGGCTACACCTTC.